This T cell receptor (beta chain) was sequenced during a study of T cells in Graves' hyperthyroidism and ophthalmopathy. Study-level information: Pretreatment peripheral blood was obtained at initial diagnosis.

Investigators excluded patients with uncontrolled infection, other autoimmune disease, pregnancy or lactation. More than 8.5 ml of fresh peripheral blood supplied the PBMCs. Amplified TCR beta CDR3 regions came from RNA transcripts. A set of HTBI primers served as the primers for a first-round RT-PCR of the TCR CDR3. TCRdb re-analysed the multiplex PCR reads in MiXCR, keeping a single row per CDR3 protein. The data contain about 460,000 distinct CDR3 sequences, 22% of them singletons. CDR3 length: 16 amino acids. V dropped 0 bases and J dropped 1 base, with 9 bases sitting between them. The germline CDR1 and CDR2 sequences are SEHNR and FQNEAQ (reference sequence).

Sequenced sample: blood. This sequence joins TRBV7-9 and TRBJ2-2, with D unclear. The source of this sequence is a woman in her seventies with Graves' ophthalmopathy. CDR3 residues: CASSLAQTRNTGELFF. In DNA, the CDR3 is TGTGCCAGCAGCTTAGCGCAGACCCGGAACACCGGGGAGCTGTTTTTT.